Presented here are 22 T cell receptor beta chains from one specimen sequenced in a study of T cells in Graves' hyperthyroidism and ophthalmopathy. The TCR beta CDR3 regions underwent amplification using RNA transcripts as the source. Initially, a first-round RT-PCR of the TCR CDR3 employed the HTBI primer set. TCRdb re-called the multiplex PCR reads through MiXCR, storing one row per CDR3 protein. The table includes under 600,000 distinct CDR3 sequences, roughly 16% detected once. The sequenced sample was blood. The source is a woman aged 35 to 49 with Graves' ophthalmopathy.

About this clonotype itself: A read error may account for a junction end that differs from germline. J is TRBJ2-1 and V is TRBV19, with D possibly being TRBD2 (6 bases). The CDR3 totals 15 residues. Per germline, CDR1 LNHDA and CDR2 SQIVND (reference sequence). The DNA of the CDR3 is TGTGCCAGTAGTATTCAACTAGCCGAGTACAACGAGCAGTTCTTC. Translation: CASSIQLAEYNEQFF.

The chain employs TRBV9 and TRBJ2-4, with 10 nucleotides matching TRBD2. The CDR3 is made up of 16 amino acids. Germline assignment: CDR1 SGDLS and CDR2 YYNGEE. The trim removed 1 base at V and 6 bases at J, leaving 7 bases unmatched. CDR3 nucleotides: TGTGCCAGCAGCGTATCAGCGGGGGGGCCAGGAAACATTCAGTACTTC. As protein: CASSVSAGGPGNIQYF.

This clonotype was observed a few times. The chain links TRBV27 to TRBJ2-7; a weak D match, TRBD1 (6 bases). The CDR3 covers 12 residues. V was trimmed by 2 bases and J by 5 bases, leaving 7 bases between them. CDR1 is MNHEY, CDR2 SMNVEV, per germline (reference sequence). CDR3: CASSLKGDEQYF. The CDR3 nucleotides are TGTGCCAGCAGTTTAAAGGGGGACGAGCAGTACTTC.

This clonotype was seen many times. The genes are TRBV3-1 and TRBJ1-6, with TRBD1 matching over 7 bases. Losses at the gene ends were 4 bases for V and 8 bases for J; bases not matched to a gene: 8. This CDR3 is built from 15 residues. The germline V gene has CDR1 LGHDT and CDR2 YNNKEL (reference sequence). The CDR3 spells CASSRNRGGYSPLHF. For the CDR3, the DNA is TGTGCCAGCAGCCGAAACAGGGGTGGTTATTCACCCCTCCACTTT.

This clonotype was counted ten times or more. The chain is built from TRBV11-2 and TRBJ1-6, with D hard to call. V was clipped by 1 base and J by 7 bases, with 8 bases between them. Germline V gives CDR1 SGHAT, CDR2 FQNNGV. This CDR3 is 14 amino acids long. The DNA of the CDR3 is TGTGCCAGCAGCTTAGTTCCGGGGAATTCACCCCTCCACTTT. Protein sequence: CASSLVPGNSPLHF.

This clonotype was counted a single time. A read error may produce the germline difference seen at one junction end. The gene calls are TRBV20-1 and TRBJ2-5, with TRBD2 identical over 14 bases. Germline values: CDR1 DFQATT, CDR2 SNEGSKA (reference sequence). The CDR3 sequence is 16 residues long. CDR3 nucleotide sequence: TGCAGTGGGGGTCCCTGGGAGTGGACTAGCGGGAGGTCCCGGGACTTC. It translates to CSGGPWEWTSGRSRDF.

This clonotype was recorded many times. Here the CDR3 reads CASLFVSAEAFF. CDR3 DNA: TGTGCCAGCTTGTTTGTCAGCGCTGAAGCTTTCTTT. V usage is TRBV6-1 and J usage is TRBJ1-1; D is unclear. V was shortened by 8 bases and J by 6 bases, with 13 bases between the two germline ends. Germline CDR1 reads MNHNS; CDR2 reads SASEGT. The CDR3 runs 12 residues.

This chain joins TRBV6-2 or TRBV6-3 and TRBJ2-6; 9 bases align to TRBD1. V shed 0 bases and J 0 bases; nucleotides not matched to a gene: 0. CDR3 length equals 17 residues. The germline gives CDR1 MNHEY, CDR2 SVGEGT. CDR3 bases: TGTGCCAGCAGTTACTCGGACAGGGGCTCTGGGGCCAACGTCCTGACTTTC. This gives the protein CASSYSDRGSGANVLTF.

Points on this clonotype: Here the CDR3 omits its conserved ending phenylalanine or tryptophan, so a read error is the likely source. The gene calls are TRBV28 and TRBJ1-4; no clear D. The CDR3 loop spans 14 amino acids. Looked up from germline, CDR1 is MDHEN and CDR2 is SYDVKM. Trimming removed 9 bases from V and 0 bases from J, with 11 bases in between. This CDR3 reads CASNGGSTNEKLFS. For the CDR3, the DNA is TGTGCCAGTAATGGTGGTTCAACTAATGAAAAACTGTTTTCT.

The chain employs TRBV20-1 and TRBJ2-1; no reliable D call. V lost 8 bases and J 3 bases, leaving 14 bases between the germline ends. The germline CDR1 and CDR2 sequences are DFQATT and SNEGSKA (reference sequence). This CDR3 region has 13 residues. CDR3 bases: TGCAGTTGGACCGCCGGTGGCTACAATGAGCAGTTCTTC. This codes for CSWTAGGYNEQFF.

Turning to this clonotype: This clone may be a read error of a much larger clone one base away. The rearrangement links TRBV28 to TRBJ1-1, with TRBD1 matching 7 bases. The germline V gene has CDR1 MDHEN and CDR2 SYDVKM. The CDR3 is 11 amino acids. Trimming cost V 6 bases and J 10 bases; bases outside gene matches: 5. The CDR3 DNA reads as TGTGCCAGCAGGACAGGGATCTCAGCTTTCTTT. The encoded protein is CASRTGISAFF.

This chain links TRBV5-1 with TRBJ2-5; TRBD2 matches 13 bases. V was clipped by 4 bases and J by 2 bases; unmatched bases: 5. The CDR3 spans 16 residues. CDR1 and CDR2 from the germline V gene are SGHRS and YFSETQ. The CDR3 loop is CASSQGTSGNQETQYF. CDR3 coding DNA: TGCGCCAGCAGCCAAGGGACTAGCGGGAATCAAGAGACCCAGTACTTC.

This chain joins TRBV3-1 and TRBJ2-3, with 14 bases fitting TRBD2. In germline, CDR1 is LGHDT, CDR2 YNNKEL (reference sequence). CDR3 length: 16 amino acids. Unmatched junction bases numbered 7, after V lost 4 bases and J lost 7 bases. CDR3 loop: CASSLGTSGSKNTQYF. CDR3 nucleotides: TGTGCCAGCAGCCTGGGGACTAGCGGGAGTAAAAATACGCAGTATTTT.

This chain uses TRBV3-1 with TRBJ2-5, with D perhaps matching TRBD2 (5 bases). Germline V gene sequence: CDR1 LGHDT, CDR2 YNNKEL (reference sequence). The CDR3 is 16 residues long. V lost 1 base and J 1 base, leaving 13 bases between the germline ends. CDR3 protein: CASSQARVTTQETQYF. The CDR3 DNA follows: TGTGCCAGCAGCCAAGCTAGGGTGACTACCCAAGAGACCCAGTACTTC.

In its sample, this clonotype was seen many times. CDR3 residues: CASSRLAGGATGELFF. The CDR3 DNA reads as TGTGCCAGCAGCCGCCTAGCGGGAGGGGCCACCGGGGAGCTGTTTTTT. The chain has TRBV12-3 or TRBV12-4 and TRBJ2-2, with 12 bases matching TRBD2. The CDR3 covers 16 residues. With 6 bases clipped from V and 4 bases from J, the junction kept 6 bases outside the gene matches.

Comments on this clonotype: Germline is not matched at one junction end, which may reflect a read error. The genes are TRBV4-1 and TRBJ1-1, with no clear D. Looked up from germline, CDR1 is MGHRA and CDR2 is YSYEKL. The CDR3 length is 15 residues. In nucleotides, the CDR3 is TGCGCCGGCAGCCAGCCGACCTACATGAACACTGAAGCTTTCTTT. Translating it yields CAGSQPTYMNTEAFF.

This clonotype was seen more than once but under ten times. The chain carries TRBV7-6 and TRBJ2-2; 8 nucleotides agree with TRBD2. CDR1 and CDR2 (germline): SGHVS, FNYEAQ. This CDR3 is 15 amino acids long. V trimming: 2 bases; J trimming: 7 bases; junction bases outside the gene matches: 6. Here the CDR3 reads CASSLSAGGVGELFF. The CDR3 bases are TGTGCCAGCAGCTTATCGGCGGGGGGTGTCGGGGAGCTGTTTTTT.

This clonotype was detected many times. The chain links TRBV24-1 to TRBJ2-1; D unresolved. V was cut by 0 bases and J by 7 bases, with 3 bases left in between. This CDR3 spans 12 amino acids. Germline CDR1 and CDR2: KGHDR and SFDVKD. In nucleotides, the CDR3 is TGTGCCACCAGTGATTTGAGTAATGAGCAGTTCTTC. Its protein is CATSDLSNEQFF.

This clonotype was detected many times. The rearrangement uses TRBV12-3 or TRBV12-4 and TRBJ2-3, with 9 bases matching TRBD2. Trimming at V came to 6 bases and at J to 4 bases, leaving 14 bases not matched to a gene. The CDR3 runs to 17 residues. The CDR3 is CASRREGLRTSPDTQYF. The CDR3, as DNA: TGTGCCAGCAGGCGGGAGGGCCTTAGAACATCCCCAGATACGCAGTATTTT.

Many counts were recorded for this clonotype. The CDR3 DNA follows: TGCAGTGCTAGAGATCTCGGGACCTACAATGAGCAGTTCTTC. Translated, it gives CSARDLGTYNEQFF. The chain recombines TRBV20-1 with TRBJ2-1, with a weak D call TRBD2 (5 bases). The CDR3 loop spans 14 amino acids. Trimming cost V 0 bases and J 2 bases, with 8 bases left between them. Germline lookup yields CDR1 DFQATT and CDR2 SNEGSKA (reference sequence).

This chain links TRBV5-4 with TRBJ2-2, with 10 bases lining up with TRBD1. The CDR3 is made up of 15 amino acids. Trimming at V came to 6 bases and at J to 6 bases, leaving 8 bases not matched to a gene. Germline values: CDR1 SGHNT, CDR2 YYREEE (reference sequence). The CDR3 sequence is CASTPGQGYAGELFF. The CDR3 DNA is TGTGCCAGCACCCCGGGACAGGGGTACGCCGGGGAGCTGTTTTTT. Full variable domain (remainder filled in from reference TRBV5-4 and TRBJ2-2): ETGVTQSPTHLIKTRGQQVTLRCSSQSGHNTVSWYQQALGQGPQFIFQYYREEENGRGNFPPRFSGLQFPNYSSELNVNALELDDSALYLCASTPGQGYAGELFFGEGSRLTVL.

This chain connects TRBV19 to TRBJ2-5; TRBD2 might be the D (6 bases). This CDR3 has 15 amino acids. V was clipped by 5 bases and J by 4 bases, with 17 bases between them. Germline CDR1 reads LNHDA; CDR2 reads SQIVND (reference sequence). The CDR3 region has the DNA TGTGCCAGTAGTGCGGGGACTCTTTGGGGAGAGACCCAGTACTTC. It codes for CASSAGTLWGETQYF.